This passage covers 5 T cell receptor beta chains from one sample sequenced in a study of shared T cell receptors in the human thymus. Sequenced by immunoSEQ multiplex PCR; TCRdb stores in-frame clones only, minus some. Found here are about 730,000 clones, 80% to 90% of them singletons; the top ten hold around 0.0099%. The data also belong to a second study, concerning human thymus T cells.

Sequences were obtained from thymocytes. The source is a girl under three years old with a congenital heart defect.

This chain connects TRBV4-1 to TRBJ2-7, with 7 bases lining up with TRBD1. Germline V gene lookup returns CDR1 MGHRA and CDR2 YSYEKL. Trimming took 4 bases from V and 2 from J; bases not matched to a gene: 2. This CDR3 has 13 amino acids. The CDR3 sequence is CASSLTGTYEQYF. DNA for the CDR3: TGCGCCAGCAGCCTGACAGGGACCTACGAGCAGTACTTC.

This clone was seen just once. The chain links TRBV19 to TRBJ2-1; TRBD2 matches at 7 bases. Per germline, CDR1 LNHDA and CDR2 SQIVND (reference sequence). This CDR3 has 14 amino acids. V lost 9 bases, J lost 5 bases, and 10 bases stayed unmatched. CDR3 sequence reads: CASLDSSGNNEQFF. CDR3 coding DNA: TGTGCCAGCCTAGATTCTAGCGGTAACAATGAGCAGTTCTTC.

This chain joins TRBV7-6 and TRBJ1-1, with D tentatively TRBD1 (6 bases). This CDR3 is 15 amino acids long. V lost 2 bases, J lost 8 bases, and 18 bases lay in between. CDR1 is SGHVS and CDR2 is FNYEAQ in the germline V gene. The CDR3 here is CASSLLERTDDEAFF. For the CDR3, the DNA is TGTGCCAGCAGCTTATTAGAGAGGACAGATGACGAAGCTTTCTTT.

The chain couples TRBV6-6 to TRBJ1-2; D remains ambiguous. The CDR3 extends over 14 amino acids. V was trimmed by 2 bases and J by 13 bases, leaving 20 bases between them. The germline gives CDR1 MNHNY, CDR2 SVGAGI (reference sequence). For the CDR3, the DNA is TGTGCCAGCAGTTACCCCCACGCCCGTTACGAGGCCACCTTC. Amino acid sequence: CASSYPHARYEATF.

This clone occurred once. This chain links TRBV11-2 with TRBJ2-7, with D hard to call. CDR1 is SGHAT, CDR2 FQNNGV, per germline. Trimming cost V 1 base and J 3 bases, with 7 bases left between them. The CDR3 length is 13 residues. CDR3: CASSLGQDYEQYF. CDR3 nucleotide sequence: TGTGCCAGCAGCTTAGGGCAGGACTACGAGCAGTACTTC.